Presented here are 27 T cell receptor beta chains from one specimen sequenced in a study of T cells in Graves' hyperthyroidism and ophthalmopathy. Amplification yielded TCR beta CDR3 regions, with RNA transcripts as the source. With the HTBI primer set, the TCR CDR3 went through a first round of RT-PCR. TCRdb recomputed calls from the multiplex PCR reads with MiXCR, one row per CDR3 protein. The table has nearly 600,000 distinct CDR3 sequences, approximately 15% seen once. The sequencing sample was made of blood. The receptors derive from a young woman with Graves' ophthalmopathy.

The CDR3 DNA reads as TGTGCCAGCACCTGGAGCGGGGGCGGGGAGCAGTACTTC. It yields the protein CASTWSGGGEQYF. The chain uses TRBV11-3 and TRBJ2-7, with 8 nucleotides matching TRBD2. The CDR3 is 13 residues long. Per germline, CDR1 SGHNT and CDR2 YENEEA. V trimming: 7 bases; J trimming: 7 bases; junction bases outside the gene matches: 9.

This chain links TRBV6-2 or TRBV6-3 with TRBJ2-1; 8 bases align to TRBD2. The CDR3 contains 16 residues. Trimming removed 5 bases from V and 2 bases from J; junction bases left unmatched: 8. Looked up from germline, CDR1 is MNHEY and CDR2 is SVGEGT. DNA for the CDR3: TGTGCCAGCAGTCCTAAAAAAGCGGGAGCCTACAATGAGCAGTTCTTC. Amino acid sequence: CASSPKKAGAYNEQFF.

This chain links TRBV2 with TRBJ1-1; 8 bases are a match to TRBD1. Trimming took 5 bases from V and 4 from J; bases not matched to a gene: 9. Per germline, CDR1 SNHLY and CDR2 FYNNEI. The CDR3 has 15 amino acids. Written as DNA, the CDR3 is TGTGCCAGCAGTTTTCCCCAGGGGGCCAGCACTGAAGCTTTCTTT. It encodes CASSFPQGASTEAFF.

This clonotype was detected only a few times. The V and J genes are TRBV7-9 and TRBJ2-2, with 8 positions matching TRBD1. V shed 4 bases and J 6 bases; nucleotides not matched to a gene: 13. CDR1 is SEHNR, CDR2 FQNEAQ, per germline (reference sequence). The CDR3 is 17 residues long. Written as DNA, the CDR3 is TGTGCCAGCAGCTCAGGGCTAAGGACAGGGTCGGCCGGGGAGCTGTTTTTT. Its protein is CASSSGLRTGSAGELFF.

This clonotype has a count of ten or more. The rearrangement joins TRBV20-1 to TRBJ2-6; 9 bases agree with TRBD1. V was pared by 0 bases and J by 2 bases, with 8 bases of the junction left unmatched. The CDR3 runs 18 residues. Germline assignment: CDR1 DFQATT and CDR2 SNEGSKA (reference sequence). CDR3 in amino acids: CSARDGTGQGAGANVLTF. CDR3 nucleotide sequence: TGCAGTGCTAGAGATGGGACGGGACAGGGTGCTGGGGCCAACGTCCTGACTTTC.

In this sample, this clonotype turned up a few times. The chain is built from TRBV15 and TRBJ2-1; 7 nucleotides align to TRBD1. The CDR3 spans 14 residues. V was pared by 8 bases and J by 5 bases, with 9 bases of the junction left unmatched. CDR1 and CDR2 (germline): LNHNV, YYDKDF (reference sequence). The CDR3 sequence is CATRGTEGNNEQFF. The CDR3 region has the DNA TGTGCCACCCGAGGGACAGAGGGGAACAATGAGCAGTTCTTC. The full variable domain, completed using reference TRBV15 and TRBJ2-1, is DAMVIQNPRYQVTQFGKPVTLSCSQTLNHNVMYWYQQKSSQAPKLLFHYYDKDFNNEADTPDNFQSRRPNTSFCFLDIRSPGLGDTAMYLCATRGTEGNNEQFFGPGTRLTVL.

This rearrangement joins TRBV4-1 to TRBJ1-2; D possibly corresponds to TRBD1 (6 bases). The CDR3 runs 16 residues. V was pared by 1 base and J by 8 bases, with 20 bases between. Germline V lookup: CDR1 MGHRA, CDR2 YSYEKL. The CDR3 bases are TGCGCCAGCAGCCAAGGTGGGGGCGGCAAGATATTAGGCTACACCTTC. This translates into CASSQGGGGKILGYTF.

Note on this clonotype: Being one base from a much bigger clone, this may be a read error. The chain joins TRBV6-1 to TRBJ2-5; 7 nucleotides match TRBD2. From germline, CDR1 is MNHNS and CDR2 SASEGT. CDR3 size: 14 residues. Unmatched junction bases numbered 8, after V lost 8 bases and J lost 2 bases. In nucleotides, the CDR3 is TGTGCCAGCGAAGGCGCTAGCGGACAAGAGACCCAGTACTTC. Translation: CASEGASGQETQYF.

This clonotype occurred many times. The CDR3 region has the DNA TGTGCCAGCAGCTACGACAGCTCTGAAGCTTTCTTT. Its protein product is CASSYDSSEAFF. The chain joins TRBV7-9 to TRBJ1-1; a weak D match, TRBD1 (5 bases). V lost 4 bases and J lost 6, with 9 bases in between. The CDR3 extends over 12 amino acids. The germline V gene has CDR1 SEHNR and CDR2 FQNEAQ (reference sequence).

This clonotype was counted a few times. The chain recombines TRBV18 with TRBJ2-5; TRBD2 matches at 8 bases. Losses at the gene ends were 3 bases for V and 4 bases for J; bases not matched to a gene: 10. Germline V gene data show CDR1 as KGHSH and CDR2 as LQKENI. This CDR3 has 16 amino acids. CDR3 sequence: CASSPPGLVNRETQYF. The CDR3, as DNA: TGTGCCAGCTCACCGCCGGGACTAGTAAATAGAGAGACCCAGTACTTC.

This chain links TRBV12-3 or TRBV12-4 with TRBJ2-3, with a possible D match to TRBD1 (8 bases). The CDR3 is 20 amino acids. V was pared by 7 bases and J by 1 base, with 30 bases between. The chain's CDR3 is CASTPGQGAGALSGTDTQYF. CDR3 sequence (DNA): TGTGCCAGCACCCCAGGGCAGGGGGCGGGAGCCCTCAGTGGCACAGATACGCAGTATTTT.

This clonotype has at least ten counts. The CDR3 nucleotides read TGTGCCAGCAGCTTAGGGGGACAGGGGTTCAATGAGCAGTTCTTC. It is translated as CASSLGGQGFNEQFF. This chain uses TRBV11-3 with TRBJ2-1; 10 positions agree with TRBD1. Trimming cost V 1 base and J 6 bases; bases outside gene matches: 3. The CDR3 has 15 residues. The germline V gene encodes CDR1 SGHNT and CDR2 YENEEA.

In this sample, this clonotype turned up a few times. The rearrangement joins TRBV6-1 to TRBJ1-4; tentatively, D is TRBD1 (5 bases). Trimming cost V 5 bases and J 12 bases, with 16 bases left between them. The V gene's germline CDR1 is MNHNS and CDR2 SASEGT. This CDR3 has 13 residues. DNA of the CDR3: TGTGCCAGCAGTTTCGGTGGGGGGATGGAACTGTTTTTT. Encoded protein: CASSFGGGMELFF.

This clonotype was picked up many times. This sequence joins TRBV30 and TRBJ2-1, with TRBD2 identical over 11 bases. Trimming removed 2 bases from V and 1 base from J; junction bases left unmatched: 4. CDR1 is GTSNPN and CDR2 is SVGIG in the germline V gene (reference sequence). The CDR3 has 16 residues. The DNA for the CDR3 is TGTGCCTGGAGTCCCCTAGCGGGAGGTTCCTACAATGAGCAGTTCTTC. Its translation is CAWSPLAGGSYNEQFF.

This clonotype was seen many times. The CDR3 DNA is TGTGCCTGGAGTATGGGGGGGAACACAGATACGCAGTATTTT. Translated, it gives CAWSMGGNTDTQYF. V gene TRBV30 combines with J gene TRBJ2-3, with 7 bases aligning to TRBD2. Germline loops: CDR1 GTSNPN, CDR2 SVGIG (reference sequence). V lost 2 bases, J lost 2 bases, and 4 bases stayed unmatched. The CDR3 is 14 residues long.

In this sample, this clonotype turned up many times. The chain joins TRBV5-1 to TRBJ2-1, with D possibly being TRBD1 (5 bases). From germline, CDR1 is SGHRS and CDR2 YFSETQ. The CDR3 has 14 residues. Trimming took off 5 bases at V and 5 bases at J, with 14 bases between the two ends. The CDR3 DNA is TGCGCCAGCAGAGGTTGGGGCGGAAACAATGAGCAGTTCTTC. Protein sequence: CASRGWGGNNEQFF. The complete variable domain, with remaining parts taken from reference TRBV5-1 and TRBJ2-1, reads KAGVTQTPRYLIKTRGQQVTLSCSPISGHRSVSWYQQTPGQGLQFLFEYFSETQRNKGNFPGRFSGRQFSNSRSEMNVSTLELGDSALYLCASRGWGGNNEQFFGPGTRLTVL.

This clonotype occurred many times. The gene calls are TRBV3-1 and TRBJ2-2; D not resolved. CDR1 and CDR2 from the germline V gene are LGHDT and YNNKEL (reference sequence). The length of the CDR3 is 11 residues. V lost 6 bases to trimming and J lost 5 bases, with 4 bases between them. CDR3 in amino acids: CASRETGELFF. CDR3 DNA sequence: TGTGCCAGCAGAGAAACCGGGGAGCTGTTTTTT.

The table lists this clonotype with many counts. The V and J genes are TRBV28 and TRBJ1-3, with a weak D call TRBD1 (5 bases). Germline CDR1 MDHEN, CDR2 SYDVKM. V lost 6 bases, J lost 0 bases, and 12 bases lay in between. The CDR3 covers 15 residues. CDR3 loop: CASSTGFSSGNTIYF. CDR3 bases: TGTGCCAGCAGCACAGGATTCAGCTCTGGAAACACCATATATTTT.

This clonotype has ten or more counts. V usage is TRBV19 and J usage is TRBJ1-5; D uncertain. The V end was cut by 5 bases, the J end by 0 bases, with 14 bases between. The germline gives CDR1 LNHDA, CDR2 SQIVND (reference sequence). CDR3 size: 16 residues. CDR3 amino acids: CASSPWKQVSNQPQHF. In DNA form, the CDR3 reads TGTGCCAGTAGTCCATGGAAGCAGGTTAGCAATCAGCCCCAGCATTTT.

J is TRBJ2-3 and V is TRBV7-2, with 7 bases matching TRBD2. The ends lost 2 bases at V and 3 bases at J; junction bases unmatched: 8. CDR3 size: 16 residues. CDR1 is SGHTA, CDR2 FQGNSA, per germline. The CDR3 region is CASSLWAGVGTDTQYF. The DNA of the CDR3 is TGTGCCAGCAGCTTATGGGCGGGAGTAGGAACAGATACGCAGTATTTT.

The chain has TRBV4-1 and TRBJ1-6, with D tentatively TRBD1 (6 bases). The CDR3 has 15 residues. Trimming cost V 0 bases and J 15 bases, with 18 bases left between them. Germline values: CDR1 MGHRA, CDR2 YSYEKL. The chain's CDR3 is CASSQDQGYPIDLHF. In nucleotides, the CDR3 is TGCGCCAGCAGCCAAGATCAGGGGTACCCTATCGACCTCCACTTT.

The V and J genes are TRBV28 and TRBJ1-2; 7 bases map to TRBD1. This CDR3 is built from 18 residues. The V and J ends lost 2 bases and 1 base, in that order; junction bases with no gene match: 13. Germline V lookup: CDR1 MDHEN, CDR2 SYDVKM. The CDR3 spells CASSLRGSRGRSNYGYTF. CDR3 in DNA: TGTGCCAGCAGTTTACGGGGGTCTAGGGGGCGCAGTAACTATGGCTACACCTTC.

There are many counts of this clonotype. V and J are TRBV11-3 and TRBJ2-1; TRBD2 aligns across 11 bases. J lost 6 bases, V lost 4 bases, and 5 bases had no gene match. Germline CDR1 reads SGHNT; CDR2 reads YENEEA. This CDR3 has 15 residues. Written as DNA, the CDR3 is TGTGCCAGCAGCTCTGGGGGGACTAGCGGCAATGAGCAGTTCTTC. Its translation: CASSSGGTSGNEQFF.

The sample holds many counts of this clonotype. The rearrangement uses TRBV12-3 or TRBV12-4 and TRBJ1-5; the D is unclear. This CDR3 is built from 16 residues. Trimming took off 4 bases at V and 5 bases at J, with 18 bases between the two ends. The CDR3 DNA reads TGTGCCAGCAGTTCCTCGCCCCGGGTGAACGATCAGCCCCAGCATTTT. This translates into CASSSSPRVNDQPQHF.

The genes are TRBV7-2 and TRBJ1-3, with D uncertain. CDR3 length equals 14 residues. Germline V gives CDR1 SGHTA, CDR2 FQGNSA. Trimming cost V 1 base and J 2 bases, with 6 bases left between them. The CDR3 DNA reads TGTGCCAGCAGCTTAGGGTTTACTGGAAACACCATATATTTT. It encodes CASSLGFTGNTIYF.

As for this clonotype: An end of the junction does not agree with germline; a read error may underlie this. The V and J genes are TRBV30 and TRBJ2-1; possible D gene TRBD2, 5 bases. Germline-derived CDR1 and CDR2 are GTSNPN and SVGIG (reference sequence). The CDR3 is made up of 14 amino acids. The chain's CDR3 is CARSTSGSYNEQFF. The CDR3 nucleotides read TGTGCCAGGAGTACGAGCGGATCCTACAATGAGCAGTTCTTC.

J is TRBJ2-7 and V is TRBV6-1, with TRBD2 matching 13 bases. CDR1 MNHNS and CDR2 SASEGT come from the germline V gene. CDR3 length: 19 residues. Losses at the gene ends were 4 bases for V and 0 bases for J; bases not matched to a gene: 12. The CDR3 loop reads CASSARTGLAGVSSYEQYF. The CDR3 DNA reads TGTGCCAGCAGTGCCCGGACAGGACTAGCGGGAGTAAGCTCCTACGAGCAGTACTTC.